These 27 T cell receptor beta chains were sequenced from one sample in a study of T cell responses to AZD1222 COVID-19 vaccine. The table came from immunoSEQ multiplex PCR; TCRdb's copy has only in-frame clones and leaves some out. Found here are 80,000 or so clones, 75% to 90% of them singletons; the top ten hold less than 7.5%. The sequencing used peripheral blood, collected on day 0 of AZD1222 vaccination. These TCRs come from an adult in good health.

This sequence joins TRBV9 and TRBJ1-4; no clear D gene. Trimming stripped 3 bases from V and 5 bases from J, with 17 bases between. Germline V gene sequence: CDR1 SGDLS, CDR2 YYNGEE. The CDR3 length is 16 residues. DNA of the CDR3: TGTGCCAGCAGCGCTTCCGGATTCCTCATGAATGAAAAACTGTTTTTT. This translates into CASSASGFLMNEKLFF. Together with reference TRBV9 and TRBJ1-4, the CDR3 gives the full variable domain: DSGVTQTPKHLITATGQRVTLRCSPRSGDLSVYWYQQSLDQGLQFLIQYYNGEERAKGNILERFSAQQFPDLHSELNLSSLELGDSALYFCASSASGFLMNEKLFFGSGTQLSVL.

This chain uses TRBV5-4 with TRBJ2-2, with no clear D. V lost 7 bases to trimming and J lost 1 base, with 11 bases between them. The CDR3 has 14 residues. Germline V gene data show CDR1 as SGHNT and CDR2 as YYREEE (reference sequence). The CDR3 sequence is CASASGLNTGELFF. CDR3 nucleotides: TGTGCCAGCGCCTCGGGTTTGAACACCGGGGAGCTGTTTTTT.

The V call is TRBV6-2 or TRBV6-3, the J call TRBJ2-1; possible D gene TRBD2, 7 bases. The CDR3 totals 18 residues. CDR1 MNHEY and CDR2 SVGEGT come from the germline V gene. Deletions cut 4 bases from V and 7 bases from J, with 26 bases between. The CDR3 here is CASSSTALKPKGGNEQFF. The DNA for the CDR3 is TGTGCCAGCAGTTCCACCGCCCTCAAACCCAAGGGGGGGAATGAGCAGTTCTTC.

This chain uses TRBV5-4 with TRBJ1-2; 7 nucleotides line up with TRBD1. Germline CDR1 and CDR2: SGHNT and YYREEE (reference sequence). The CDR3 has 15 amino acids. Trimming took 3 bases from V and 6 from J; bases not matched to a gene: 11. The CDR3 sequence is CASSSPLRQGDGYTF. DNA of the CDR3: TGTGCCAGCAGCTCGCCCCTCCGACAGGGCGATGGCTACACCTTC.

The chain combines TRBV4-2 with TRBJ2-1; 8 nucleotides agree with TRBD2. CDR3 length: 19 amino acids. Germline CDR1 and CDR2: LGHNA and YNFKEQ. With V trimmed by 3 bases and J by 6 bases, 19 bases remained unmatched. The CDR3 nucleotides read TGTGCCAGCAGCCACCCCCTTCAACTCTGGCGGGGGGTTGTCAATGAGCAGTTCTTC. The encoded protein is CASSHPLQLWRGVVNEQFF.

The V gene is TRBV29-1, the J gene TRBJ1-2; D gene unclear. The V end was cut by 7 bases, the J end by 6 bases, with 15 bases between. The CDR3 is 12 residues long. Germline assignment: CDR1 SQVTM and CDR2 ANQGSEA. CDR3 bases: TGCAGCGGCGAAACCGGGGAGAATGGCTACACCTTC. This sequence encodes CSGETGENGYTF.

The V call is TRBV29-1, the J call TRBJ1-1, with D hard to call. CDR1 is SQVTM, CDR2 ANQGSEA, per germline. CDR3 size: 10 residues. V shed 4 bases and J shed 8 bases, with 8 bases lying between them. The CDR3 loop is CSVGFSEAFF. For the CDR3, the DNA is TGCAGCGTTGGGTTTTCGGAAGCTTTCTTT.

This chain links TRBV27 with TRBJ1-2, with D unclear. This CDR3 contains 14 residues. The germline V and J ends were trimmed by 7 bases and 5 bases, with 17 bases remaining between them. CDR1 and CDR2 from the germline V gene are MNHEY and SMNVEV (reference sequence). CDR3 loop: CASTRLEGGYGYTF. The CDR3 coding sequence is TGTGCCAGCACCAGACTGGAAGGAGGTTATGGCTACACCTTC.

V usage is TRBV27 and J usage is TRBJ1-5; tentatively, D is TRBD1 (6 bases). V was trimmed by 10 bases and J by 5 bases, leaving 12 bases between them. Germline CDR1 MNHEY, CDR2 SMNVEV (reference sequence). This CDR3 region has 12 residues. The CDR3 region has the DNA TGTGCCACAGGGGTTCTCGATCAGCCCCAGCATTTT. It codes for CATGVLDQPQHF.

CDR3 DNA sequence: TGCGCCAGCAGCCGATCGACAGCCTCCTATAATTCACCCCTCCACTTT. It specifies CASSRSTASYNSPLHF. This rearrangement joins TRBV5-1 to TRBJ1-6; D is possibly TRBD1 (5 bases). The CDR3 totals 16 residues. Trimming took 4 bases from V and 0 from J, leaving 11 bases between them. CDR1 and CDR2 (germline): SGHRS, YFSETQ. Full variable domain (remainder filled in from reference TRBV5-1 and TRBJ1-6): KAGVTQTPRYLIKTRGQQVTLSCSPISGHRSVSWYQQTPGQGLQFLFEYFSETQRNKGNFPGRFSGRQFSNSRSEMNVSTLELGDSALYLCASSRSTASYNSPLHFGNGTRLTVT.

J is TRBJ2-6 and V is TRBV28, with D tentatively TRBD1 or TRBD2 (6 bases each). The CDR3 runs 17 residues. V was shortened by 6 bases and J by 0 bases, with 15 bases between the two germline ends. CDR1 MDHEN and CDR2 SYDVKM come from the germline V gene. The CDR3 DNA sequence: TGTGCCAGCAGGCCCGGAGGGGGAAGCTCTGGGGCCAACGTCCTGACTTTC. This gives the protein CASRPGGGSSGANVLTF.

The genes are TRBV30 and TRBJ1-1; D unclear. There are 13 residues in the CDR3. Trimming removed 6 bases from V and 3 bases from J, with 14 bases in between. Per germline, CDR1 GTSNPN and CDR2 SVGIG (reference sequence). CDR3 DNA sequence: TGTGCCTGTTCAAAGGGCGGATACACTGAAGCTTTCTTT. Translation gives CACSKGGYTEAFF. The complete variable domain, with remaining parts taken from reference TRBV30 and TRBJ1-1, reads SQTIHQWPATLVQPVGSPLSLECTVEGTSNPNLYWYRQAAGRGLQLLFYSVGIGQISSEVPQNLSASRPQDRQFILSSKKLLLSDSGFYLCACSKGGYTEAFFGQGTRLTVV.

The gene calls are TRBV6-5 and TRBJ1-2; 9 positions match TRBD1. The J segment lost 4 bases and the V segment lost 6 bases, leaving 6 bases of the junction unmatched. Germline V gives CDR1 MNHEY, CDR2 SVGAGI. The CDR3 length is 14 residues. CDR3 loop: CASRFTGGGYGYTF. The CDR3 DNA reads as TGTGCCAGCAGATTTACAGGGGGCGGCTATGGCTACACCTTC.

This rearrangement joins TRBV5-6 to TRBJ2-3; 9 bases fit TRBD2. The germline CDR1 and CDR2 sequences are SGHDT and YYEEEE. Trimming cost V 4 bases and J 2 bases; bases outside gene matches: 8. The CDR3 runs 16 residues. This chain's CDR3 is CASSRDSGGTTDTQYF. CDR3 nucleotide sequence: TGTGCCAGCAGCAGGGATAGCGGGGGTACCACAGATACGCAGTATTTT.

This sequence joins TRBV11-2 and TRBJ2-5; TRBD1 agrees at 7 bases. V lost 1 base, J lost 4 bases, and 9 bases stayed unmatched. This CDR3 is built from 16 residues. The germline V gene encodes CDR1 SGHAT and CDR2 FQNNGV. The DNA of the CDR3 is TGTGCCAGCAGCTTAGGGGCAGTCAGGGGGTTAGAGACCCAGTACTTC. It translates to CASSLGAVRGLETQYF.

The chain links TRBV5-4 to TRBJ2-2; D gene ambiguous. V was cut by 4 bases and J by 5 bases, with 15 bases left in between. CDR3 length equals 15 residues. Looked up from germline, CDR1 is SGHNT and CDR2 is YYREEE (reference sequence). CDR3 sequence (DNA): TGTGCCAGCAGCCCCGGGCACAAGCTTACCGGGGAGCTGTTTTTT. Residues: CASSPGHKLTGELFF.

CDR3 in DNA: TGTGCCACCAGCGGGGGCATCTACAATGAGCAGTTCTTC. It is translated as CATSGGIYNEQFF. The V call is TRBV24-1, the J call TRBJ2-1; D tentatively reads TRBD1 or TRBD2 (6 bases each). V lost 7 bases and J 3 bases, leaving 9 bases between the germline ends. The CDR3 is made up of 13 amino acids. Germline V lookup: CDR1 KGHDR, CDR2 SFDVKD.

The V gene is TRBV7-9, the J gene TRBJ1-1; the match to TRBD1 covers 7 bases. J lost 4 bases, V lost 4 bases, and 6 bases had no gene match. Per the germline V gene, CDR1 is SEHNR and CDR2 is FQNEAQ (reference sequence). CDR3 length: 14 residues. CDR3 DNA: TGTGCCAGCAGCTCCCCCGCAGGGGGCACTGAAGCTTTCTTT. This codes for CASSSPAGGTEAFF.

J is TRBJ1-1 and V is TRBV7-2; D remains ambiguous. CDR1 is SGHTA, CDR2 FQGNSA, per germline. V was trimmed by 2 bases and J by 0 bases, leaving 16 bases between them. This CDR3 has 17 residues. CDR3 protein: CASSLWEVRAMNTEAFF. The CDR3 coding sequence is TGTGCCAGCAGCTTATGGGAGGTTAGAGCTATGAACACTGAAGCTTTCTTT.

This sequence joins TRBV5-4 and TRBJ1-3; unclear D gene. This CDR3 comprises 13 residues. Germline CDR1 reads SGHNT; CDR2 reads YYREEE (reference sequence). V gave up 6 bases and J gave up 2 bases, with 9 bases separating them. CDR3 loop: CASTREAGNTIYF. DNA for the CDR3: TGTGCCAGCACCCGGGAAGCTGGAAACACCATATATTTT.

The gene calls are TRBV11-2 and TRBJ2-7; D uncertain. CDR1 and CDR2 from the germline V gene are SGHAT and FQNNGV. The CDR3 runs to 10 residues. V dropped 2 bases and J dropped 4 bases, with 0 bases sitting between them. CDR3 bases: TGTGCCAGCAGCTTATACGAGCAGTACTTC. It encodes CASSLYEQYF.

This sequence joins TRBV27 and TRBJ2-1, with no clear D. Germline-derived CDR1 and CDR2 are MNHEY and SMNVEV (reference sequence). The CDR3 has 14 residues. With 4 bases removed from V and 4 bases from J, the gap between germline ends came to 11 bases. As DNA, the CDR3 is TGTGCCAGCAGTTCCCGGACCGAATACAATGAGCAGTTCTTC. Translating it yields CASSSRTEYNEQFF.

The V gene is TRBV6-5, the J gene TRBJ1-1; 9 bases align to TRBD1. The CDR3 is 15 residues long. V gave up 4 bases and J gave up 5 bases; unmatched junction bases: 8. Per germline, CDR1 MNHEY and CDR2 SVGAGI. The CDR3 sequence is CASSSFDRGGTEAFF. The CDR3 nucleotides are TGTGCCAGCAGTTCCTTTGACAGGGGGGGAACTGAAGCTTTCTTT.

The CDR3 spells CSLVPYAGEAFF. The DNA of the CDR3 is TGCAGCCTAGTCCCCTACGCGGGGGAAGCTTTCTTT. J is TRBJ1-1 and V is TRBV29-1; D gene unclear. V lost 8 bases, J lost 8 bases, and 18 bases lay in between. This CDR3 region has 12 residues. The germline V gene encodes CDR1 SQVTM and CDR2 ANQGSEA.

About this clone itself: The DNA is omitted, as the CDR3 cannot be located on it reliably, and the CDR3 follows TCRdb's listing. The chain has TRBV28 and TRBJ2-4; the table names TRBD2, a call not compared with the DNA. The CDR3 spans 17 residues, counting both ends. Germline CDR1 MDHEN, CDR2 SYDVKM. The CDR3 loop is CASSLSDFRGGKNIQYF.

This chain joins TRBV29-1 and TRBJ2-3; possible D gene TRBD2, 6 bases. In germline, CDR1 is SQVTM, CDR2 ANQGSEA. The CDR3 consists of 14 residues. The germline V and J ends were trimmed by 1 base and 3 bases, with 11 bases remaining between them. The chain's CDR3 is CSVEAGDGTDTQYF. The CDR3 region has the DNA TGCAGCGTTGAAGCGGGGGACGGGACAGATACGCAGTATTTT.

The V and J genes are TRBV3-1 (or the pseudogene TRBV3-2) and TRBJ1-1; no clear D. Trimming left V 3 bases short and J 6 bases short, with 5 bases between. The CDR3 runs to 11 residues. CDR1 and CDR2 from the germline V gene are LGHDT and YNNKEL (reference sequence). The CDR3 reads CASSQRAEAFF. The CDR3 DNA sequence: TGTGCCAGCAGCCAGAGGGCTGAAGCTTTCTTT.